The clone carrying this T cell receptor (beta chain) was picked up many times. Its antigen is undetermined. Researchers barred patients who had uncontrolled infection, other autoimmune disease, pregnancy or lactation. J was trimmed by 8 bases and V by 8 bases; bases with no gene match: 9. Germline values: CDR1 ENHRY, CDR2 SYGVKD. There are 15 residues in the CDR3. This entry belongs to a study of T cells in Graves' hyperthyroidism and ophthalmopathy. Study-level results: Expanded thyroid clonotypes (above 0.001) were mostly also found in blood.

Researchers took RNA transcripts and amplified the TCR beta CDR3 regions from them. TCR CDR3 regions were first amplified by RT-PCR with HTBI primers. TCRdb analysed the multiplex PCR reads with MiXCR anew, one entry per CDR3 protein. Found here are 250,000 to 300,000 distinct CDR3 sequences, roughly 19% of them singletons; the top ten hold about two fifths. The sequence came from a man aged 50 or older with Graves' ophthalmopathy. The source material was blood. The V call is TRBV10-3, the J call TRBJ2-1; the match to TRBD2 covers 13 bases. The CDR3 region is CAIASTSGRIDEQFF. For the CDR3, the DNA is TGTGCCATCGCTTCGACTAGCGGGAGGATTGATGAGCAGTTCTTC.